The 27 T cell receptor beta chains presented below share a single source sample, sequenced in a study of immune characterization of retroperitoneal liposarcoma. From the PCR reads, TCRdb called clonotypes with MiXCR, one entry per CDR3 protein. This sample has several thousand distinct CDR3 sequences, with almost 30% found just once. The sample consisted of blood. These receptor sequences come from a male donor with retroperitoneal liposarcoma.

The CDR3 reads CALQGQGEGGAKNIQYF. CDR3 coding DNA: TGTGCCTTACAGGGGCAGGGAGAAGGGGGAGCCAAAAACATTCAGTACTTC. The chain uses TRBV7-3 and TRBJ2-4, with 7 bases identical to TRBD1. Germline lookup yields CDR1 SGHTA and CDR2 FQGTGA. The CDR3 length is 17 residues. V dropped 11 bases and J dropped 0; count of bases not matched to a gene: 16. The entire variable domain, with the rest obtained from reference TRBV7-3 and TRBJ2-4, is as follows: GAGVSQTPSNKVTEKGKYVELRCDPISGHTALYWYRQSLGQGPEFLIYFQGTGAADDSGLPNDRFFAVRPEGSVSTLKIQRTERGDSAVYLCALQGQGEGGAKNIQYFGAGTRLSVL.

The chain couples TRBV6-6 to TRBJ2-2, with TRBD1 matching over 7 bases. Germline V gives CDR1 MNHNY, CDR2 SVGAGI (reference sequence). The CDR3 length is 14 residues. J lost 4 bases, V lost 2 bases, and 1 base had no gene match. CDR3: CASSYDRATGELFF. DNA for the CDR3: TGTGCCAGCAGTTACGACAGGGCCACCGGGGAGCTGTTTTTT.

Here the CDR3 DNA reads TGCGCCAGCAGTGACGGGGAGGAGCTGTTTTTT. Residues: CASSDGEELFF. This chain joins TRBV10-1 and TRBJ2-2, with a possible D match to TRBD2 (5 bases). Trimming pared 3 bases from V and 10 bases from J, leaving 6 bases between. Per germline, CDR1 WNHNN and CDR2 SYGVQD (reference sequence). The CDR3 covers 11 residues.

This clonotype was counted a few times. The genes are TRBV11-3 and TRBJ2-1; 8 bases align to TRBD1. The V gene end was trimmed by 4 bases and the J gene end by 13 bases; junction bases not matched to a gene: 12. The CDR3 contains 14 residues. The germline V gene has CDR1 SGHNT and CDR2 YENEEA. The CDR3 sequence is CASSSGQGEETQFF. In nucleotides, the CDR3 is TGTGCCAGCAGCTCCGGACAGGGAGAAGAGACCCAGTTCTTC.

The gene calls are TRBV6-1 and TRBJ2-5; 11 nucleotides match TRBD2. The CDR3 spans 15 residues. Germline CDR1 reads MNHNS; CDR2 reads SASEGT. V lost 6 bases, J lost 3 bases, and 6 bases stayed unmatched. The CDR3 DNA sequence: TGTGCCAGCAGCCATACTAGCGGGGGTAAAGAGACCCAGTACTTC. Amino acids: CASSHTSGGKETQYF.

The chain recombines TRBV10-3 with TRBJ1-1; TRBD1 aligns across 8 bases. Germline V gene sequence: CDR1 ENHRY, CDR2 SYGVKD. The junction had 12 bases not matched to a gene; V was cut back by 0 bases and J by 3 bases. The CDR3 extends over 18 amino acids. The CDR3 coding sequence is TGTGCCATCAGTGAGTCAGGCGGCAGGGGGCGGGTTTACACTGAAGCTTTCTTT. This sequence encodes CAISESGGRGRVYTEAFF.

This clonotype was observed a handful of times. J is TRBJ2-3 and V is TRBV27; 8 bases align to TRBD1. J lost 1 base, V lost 6 bases, and 3 bases had no gene match. Germline CDR1 is MNHEY and CDR2 is SMNVEV (reference sequence). The CDR3 has 14 amino acids. In nucleotides, the CDR3 is TGTGCCAGCAGACAGACAGGGGGCACAGATACGCAGTATTTT. This sequence encodes CASRQTGGTDTQYF.

The rearrangement uses TRBV7-2 and TRBJ2-5, with 8 positions matching TRBD2. The CDR3 loop spans 13 amino acids. Unmatched junction bases numbered 10, after V lost 5 bases and J lost 11 bases. Germline CDR1 SGHTA, CDR2 FQGNSA. The CDR3 coding sequence is TGTGCCAGCAGCCCGACCCTGGGACTAGAGCAGTACTTC. Its protein is CASSPTLGLEQYF. The full variable domain, with the rest looked up from reference TRBV7-2 and TRBJ2-5, is GAGVSQSPSNKVTEKGKDVELRCDPISGHTALYWYRQSLGQGLEFLIYFQGNSAPDKSGLPSDRFSAERTGGSVSTLTIQRTQQEDSAVYLCASSPTLGLEQYFGPGTRLLVL.

Only one count was recorded for this clonotype. The CDR3 spells CASSDSRTSGRAEEQFF. The CDR3 nucleotides read TGTGCCAGCAGTGACTCAAGAACTAGCGGGAGGGCCGAAGAGCAGTTCTTC. The chain links TRBV6-4 to TRBJ2-1; TRBD2 matches 13 bases. Germline V lookup: CDR1 MRHNA, CDR2 SNTAGT. The length of the CDR3 is 17 residues. The trim removed 0 bases at V and 10 bases at J, leaving 9 bases unmatched.

By share, this clonotype counts as medium-sized. The V call is TRBV6-1, the J call TRBJ2-1, with a possible D match to TRBD1 (5 bases). The germline CDR1 and CDR2 sequences are MNHNS and SASEGT. The CDR3 length is 15 residues. V was cut by 4 bases and J by 8 bases, with 18 bases left in between. In nucleotides, the CDR3 is TGTGCCAGCAGTGGAAGGACCACAGGCATCCATGAGCAGTTCTTC. Encoded protein: CASSGRTTGIHEQFF.

The J gene is TRBJ2-2, the V gene TRBV20-1; D is unresolved. This CDR3 spans 12 amino acids. The germline CDR1 and CDR2 sequences are DFQATT and SNEGSKA (reference sequence). V lost 2 bases and J lost 7, with 8 bases in between. The DNA for the CDR3 is TGCAGTGCTAGACCGTTGGGCGGGGAGCTGTTTTTT. Translated, it gives CSARPLGGELFF.

In nucleotides, the CDR3 is TGCGCCAGCAGTCAGAAGGACAGGGACCCGCTGGAGGATACGCAGTATTTT. Encoded protein: CASSQKDRDPLEDTQYF. J is TRBJ2-3 and V is TRBV23-1, with 8 bases aligning to TRBD1. TRBV23-1 is an open reading frame, and its role is uncertain. With 3 bases clipped from V and 6 bases from J, the junction kept 14 bases outside the gene matches. This CDR3 is 17 amino acids long.

This clonotype was detected many times. The chain combines TRBV12-3 or TRBV12-4 with TRBJ2-5, with D hard to call. CDR3 size: 13 residues. The V and J ends lost 3 bases and 2 bases respectively, with 7 bases between them. The CDR3 loop is CASSLLGQETQYF. In DNA form, the CDR3 reads TGTGCCAGCAGTTTGCTGGGGCAAGAGACCCAGTACTTC.

This clonotype has a handful of counts. CDR3: CASSLQGRNYGYTF. The CDR3 DNA is TGCGCCAGCAGCTTGCAGGGGCGAAACTATGGCTACACCTTC. V is TRBV5-1 and J is TRBJ1-2; tentative D call: TRBD1 (6 bases). V was pared by 1 base and J by 2 bases, with 9 bases between. This CDR3 contains 14 residues. The germline gives CDR1 SGHRS, CDR2 YFSETQ.

The J gene is TRBJ2-1, the V gene TRBV4-2; D is uncertain. Looked up from germline, CDR1 is LGHNA and CDR2 is YNFKEQ. The CDR3 sequence is 16 residues long. V was pared by 4 bases and J by 4 bases, with 17 bases between. CDR3: CASSLDAPAGYNEQFF. The CDR3 DNA is TGTGCCAGCAGCCTCGACGCCCCTGCCGGATACAATGAGCAGTTCTTC.

This clonotype was found many times. Mismatch with germline at one junction end may stem from a read error. J is TRBJ2-1 and V is TRBV27, with TRBD1 matching over 7 bases. The CDR3 spans 13 residues. Per germline, CDR1 MNHEY and CDR2 SMNVEV (reference sequence). The CDR3 DNA reads as TGTGCCAGCAGTTTATCGAGGGAAGGGGGCCCGTACTTC. This codes for CASSLSREGGPYF.

At least ten counts were recorded for this clonotype. CDR3 in amino acids: CASSDPGQGFTEAFF. The CDR3 coding sequence is TGTGCCAGCAGTGACCCGGGACAGGGTTTCACTGAAGCTTTCTTT. The chain has TRBV6-1 and TRBJ1-1; 9 positions agree with TRBD1. Per germline, CDR1 MNHNS and CDR2 SASEGT. The CDR3 has 15 residues. V lost 3 bases and J lost 4; bases outside the gene matches: 6.

This clonotype was counted once. The chain combines TRBV27 with TRBJ2-2; D not certain. The germline CDR1 and CDR2 sequences are MNHEY and SMNVEV (reference sequence). The CDR3 is made up of 15 amino acids. The germline V and J ends were trimmed by 4 bases and 9 bases, with 18 bases remaining between them. The CDR3 nucleotides are TGTGCCAGCAGTTCCTCCGCCGGAGTCGGCCGGGAGCTGTTTTTT. Translated, it gives CASSSSAGVGRELFF.

Only a few counts were recorded for this clonotype. V usage is TRBV12-3 or TRBV12-4 and J usage is TRBJ2-3; no firm D call. The ends were cut back, 6 bases at V and 0 bases at J, with 22 bases in the middle. This CDR3 is built from 18 residues. The CDR3 sequence: CASSRLGDSVVSTDTQYF. DNA for the CDR3: TGTGCCAGCAGCCGATTGGGTGACTCCGTGGTCAGCACAGATACGCAGTATTTT.

This clonotype qualifies as medium-sized. The chain recombines TRBV12-3 or TRBV12-4 with TRBJ2-2, with 10 bases that match TRBD2. Trimming cost V 3 bases and J 6 bases; bases outside gene matches: 4. The CDR3 totals 15 residues. The CDR3: CASSFVLAGPGELFF. For the CDR3, the DNA is TGTGCCAGCAGTTTTGTACTAGCGGGACCCGGGGAGCTGTTTTTT.

This chain joins TRBV6-5 and TRBJ2-5; 8 nucleotides line up with TRBD1. The DNA end lines up better with TRBJ2-7; the J call may be wrong. The CDR3 length is 14 residues. Germline assignment: CDR1 MNHEY and CDR2 SVGAGI. CDR3 sequence: CASSKQGVHIEQYF. CDR3 nucleotide sequence: TGTGCCAGCAGTAAACAGGGGGTACATATCGAGCAGTACTTC.

By share of the sample, this clonotype is medium-sized (0.01 to 0.1%). This rearrangement joins TRBV7-2 to TRBJ2-2; TRBD2 aligns across 10 bases. The CDR3 is 16 amino acids. Trimming at V came to 5 bases and at J to 7 bases, leaving 10 bases not matched to a gene. The germline V gene encodes CDR1 SGHTA and CDR2 FQGNSA. CDR3 sequence: CASSQLAGGTNGELFF. The CDR3, as DNA: TGTGCCAGCAGCCAATTAGCGGGAGGAACAAACGGGGAGCTGTTTTTT.

This clonotype has a handful of counts. The V call is TRBV6-1, the J call TRBJ2-5; 7 bases line up with TRBD1. Germline V CDR1 and CDR2: MNHNS, SASEGT. The V gene end was trimmed by 5 bases and the J gene end by 0 bases; junction bases not matched to a gene: 9. The CDR3 consists of 16 residues. The CDR3 bases are TGTGCCAGCAGTCCTCAACACGGGACAGACCAAGAGACCCAGTACTTC. Amino acids: CASSPQHGTDQETQYF.

This clonotype has more than one count but fewer than ten. This sequence joins TRBV25-1 and TRBJ2-1; no definite D call. The germline V gene encodes CDR1 MGHDK and CDR2 SYGVNS. Trimming removed 7 bases from V and 4 bases from J, with 5 bases in between. This CDR3 has 11 amino acids. CDR3 coding DNA: TGTGCCAGCAACTTTTACAATGAGCAGTTCTTC. It is translated as CASNFYNEQFF.

The chain joins TRBV6-6 to TRBJ2-1; 10 bases are shared with TRBD1. After removal of 5 bases from V and 7 bases from J, the junction contained 8 bases not matched to a gene. Germline V gene data show CDR1 as MNHNY and CDR2 as SVGAGI (reference sequence). This CDR3 has 15 amino acids. This chain's CDR3 is CASSHRQGARNEQFF. DNA for the CDR3: TGTGCCAGCAGTCATCGACAGGGGGCTAGAAATGAGCAGTTCTTC.

The J gene is TRBJ2-1, the V gene TRBV12-3 or TRBV12-4; the D is unclear. With 2 bases removed from V and 7 bases from J, the gap between germline ends came to 9 bases. This CDR3 region has 13 residues. The CDR3 loop reads CASSLRRANEQFF. CDR3 in DNA: TGTGCCAGCAGTTTACGCCGCGCTAATGAGCAGTTCTTC.

The V and J genes are TRBV7-2 and TRBJ2-1; D remains ambiguous. Germline assignment: CDR1 SGHTA and CDR2 FQGNSA. V shed 1 base and J shed 0 bases, with 1 base lying between them. This CDR3 has 13 residues. CDR3 region: CASSLDSYNEQFF. CDR3 nucleotides: TGTGCCAGCAGCTTAGACTCCTACAATGAGCAGTTCTTC.